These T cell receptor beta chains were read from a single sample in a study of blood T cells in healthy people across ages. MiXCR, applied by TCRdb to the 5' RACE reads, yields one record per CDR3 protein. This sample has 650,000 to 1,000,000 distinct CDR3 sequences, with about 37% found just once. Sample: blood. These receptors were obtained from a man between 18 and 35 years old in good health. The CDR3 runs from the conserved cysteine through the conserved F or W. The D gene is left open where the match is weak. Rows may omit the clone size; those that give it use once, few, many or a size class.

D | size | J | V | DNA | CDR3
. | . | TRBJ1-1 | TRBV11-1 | TGTGCCAGCAGCCGTGAGAGGGGACGGACTGAAGCTTTCTTT | CASSRERGRTEAFF
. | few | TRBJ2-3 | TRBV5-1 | TGCGCCAGCAGCTCAAGGACAGCTAACACAGATACGCAGTATTTT | CASSSRTANTDTQYF
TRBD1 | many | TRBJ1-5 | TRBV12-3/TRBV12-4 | TGTGCCAGCAGTTTTACAGGGGGCAATCAGCCCCAGCATTTT | CASSFTGGNQPQHF
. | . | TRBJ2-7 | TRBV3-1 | TGTGCCAGCAGCCATTCTCTACCCTGCGGAGAGCCCCACTACGGGCAGTACTTC | CASSHSLPCGEPHYGQYF
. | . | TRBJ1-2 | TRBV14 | TGTGCCAGCAGCCAAGATCTGACCTATGGCTACACCTTC | CASSQDLTYGYTF
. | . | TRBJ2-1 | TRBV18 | TGTGTCAGCTCACCAGTCGGGCAGTTCTTC | CVSSPVGQFF
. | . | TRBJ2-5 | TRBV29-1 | TGCAGCAAGAAATTTGGGAGAGAGACCCAGTACTTC | CSKKFGRETQYF
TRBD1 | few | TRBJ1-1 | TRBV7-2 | TGTGCCAGCACCGAAATCCTTGACAGGGCGAACACTGAAGCTTTCTTT | CASTEILDRANTEAFF
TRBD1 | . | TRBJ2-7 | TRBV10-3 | TGTGCCATCAGTCCGACAGGGGCTGGCGAGCAGTACTTC | CAISPTGAGEQYF
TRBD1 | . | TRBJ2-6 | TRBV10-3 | TGTGCCATCAGAACTACTCCGGGACAGGGAGACTCTGGGGCCAACGTCCTGACTTTC | CAIRTTPGQGDSGANVLTF
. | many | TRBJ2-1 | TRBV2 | TGTGCCAGCAACCGGGTCAACAACTACAATGAGCAGTTCTTC | CASNRVNNYNEQFF
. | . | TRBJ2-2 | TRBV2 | TGTGCCAGCAGTGCCCCTGGTTACAAGGGGGGGGCCGGGGAGCTGTTTTTT | CASSAPGYKGGAGELFF
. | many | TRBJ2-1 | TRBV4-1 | TGCGCCAGCAGCCAAACAGCCTACAATGAGCAGTTCTTC | CASSQTAYNEQFF
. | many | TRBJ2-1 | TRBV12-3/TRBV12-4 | TGTGCCAGCACCGGGTATGAGCAGTTCTTC | CASTGYEQFF
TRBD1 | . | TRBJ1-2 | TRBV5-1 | TGCGCCAGCAGCACCGGACAGGCTTATGGCTACACCTTC | CASSTGQAYGYTF
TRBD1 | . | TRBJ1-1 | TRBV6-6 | TGTGCCAGCAGGCCTGACAGGGGACAGGCTGAAGCTTTCTTT | CASRPDRGQAEAFF
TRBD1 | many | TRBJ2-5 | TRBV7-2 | TGTGCCAGCAGCTTAGGGGACAGGGACCAAGAGACCCAGTACTTC | CASSLGDRDQETQYF
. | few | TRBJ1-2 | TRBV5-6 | TGTGCCAGCACTGTGAGGGCATCCTCTGGCTACACCTTC | CASTVRASSGYTF
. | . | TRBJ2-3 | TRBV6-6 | TGTGCCAGCAGTTACCCACCACAGGAGACTAGCACAGATACGCAGTATTTT | CASSYPPQETSTDTQYF
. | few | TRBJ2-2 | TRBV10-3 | TGTGCCATCAGTATAGAGCACCCGAACACCGGGGAGCTGTTTTTT | CAISIEHPNTGELFF
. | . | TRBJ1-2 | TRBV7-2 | TGTGCCAGCAGCTCCTGTGGCTACACCTTC | CASSSCGYTF
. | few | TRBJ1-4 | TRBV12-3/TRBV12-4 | TGTGCCAGCAGTCGAAATCGTGGGGCGGCTAATGAAAAACTGTTTTTT | CASSRNRGAANEKLFF
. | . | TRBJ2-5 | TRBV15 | TGTGCCACCAGCAGAGATAAGGGTAGGACAGCGCAAGAGACCCAGTACTTC | CATSRDKGRTAQETQYF
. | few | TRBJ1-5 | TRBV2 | TGTGCCAGCAGTGAGACGGGATATAGCAATCAGCCCCAGCATTTT | CASSETGYSNQPQHF
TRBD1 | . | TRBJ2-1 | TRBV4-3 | TGCGCCAGCAGCCAAGAGGCGGACAGGGGAATTGAGCAGTTCTTC | CASSQEADRGIEQFF
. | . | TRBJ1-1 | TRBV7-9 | TGTGCCAGCAGCTCAGTGGATCGCCCTGAAGCTTTCTTT | CASSSVDRPEAFF
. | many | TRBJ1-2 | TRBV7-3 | TGTGCCAGCAGCTTAGGCAGCTCTGGTGGCTACACCTTC | CASSLGSSGGYTF
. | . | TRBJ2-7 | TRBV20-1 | TGCAGTGCTAGAGGTCCCGGGGTCTCCTACGAGCAGTACTTC | CSARGPGVSYEQYF
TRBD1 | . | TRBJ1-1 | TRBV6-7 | TGTGCCAGCAGTTTTCCGACAGGGAACTACACTGAAGCTTTCTTT | CASSFPTGNYTEAFF
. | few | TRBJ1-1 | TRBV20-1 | TGCAGTGCTAGAGATCCGGGCTCAGCCCAGAACACTGAAGCTTTCTTT | CSARDPGSAQNTEAFF
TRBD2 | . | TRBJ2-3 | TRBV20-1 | TGCAGTGCTTTCGCTGTTAGCGGGGGCGTTAGCACAGATACGCAGTATTTT | CSAFAVSGGVSTDTQYF
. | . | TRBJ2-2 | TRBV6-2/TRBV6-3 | TGTGCCAGCAGTAAGGCAAAGAACACCGGGGAGCTGTTTTTT | CASSKAKNTGELFF
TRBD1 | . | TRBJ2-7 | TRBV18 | TGTGCCAGCTCACCGCGGGACAGGGTTCAAAATGAGCAGTACTTC | CASSPRDRVQNEQYF
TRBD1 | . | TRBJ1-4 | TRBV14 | TGTGCCAGCAGCCGATACAGGGGGGACAGCGAAAAACTGTTTTTT | CASSRYRGDSEKLFF
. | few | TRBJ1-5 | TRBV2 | TGTGCCAGCATTAGGACACTCGGTCAGCCCCAGCATTTT | CASIRTLGQPQHF
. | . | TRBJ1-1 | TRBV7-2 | TGTGCCAGCAGCTTAGGCTGGGCAGTAGGGGTTTTTGAAGCTTTCTTT | CASSLGWAVGVFEAFF
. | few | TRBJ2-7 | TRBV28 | TGTGCCAGCAGTTATGGGACCGAAGGGGCATACGAGCAGTACTTC | CASSYGTEGAYEQYF
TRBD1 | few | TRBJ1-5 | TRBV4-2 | TGTGCCAGCAGCCTGCGTGAACAGGGGGCAGATCAGCCCCAGCATTTT | CASSLREQGADQPQHF
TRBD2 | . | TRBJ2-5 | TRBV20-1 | TGCAGTGCTCCCGTAGCGGGAAGCCGAACCCAGTACTTC | CSAPVAGSRTQYF
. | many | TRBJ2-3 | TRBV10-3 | TGTGCCATCAGTGAGCGGTCCGACGGCACAGATACGCAGTATTTT | CAISERSDGTDTQYF
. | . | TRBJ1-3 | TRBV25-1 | TGTGCCAGCAGTGAACAGGGGCATGGAAACACCATATATTTT | CASSEQGHGNTIYF
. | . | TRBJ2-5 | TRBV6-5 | TGTGCCAGCAGTTACTGGACTGGGGAGACCCAGTACTTC | CASSYWTGETQYF
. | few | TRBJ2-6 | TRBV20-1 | TGCAGTGCTGGCAAGAGGTCTGGGGCCAACGTCCTGACTTTC | CSAGKRSGANVLTF
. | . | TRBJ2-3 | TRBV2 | TGTGCCAGCAGGGGAGAGGACAATACGCAGTATTTT | CASRGEDNTQYF
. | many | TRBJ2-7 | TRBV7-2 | TGTGCCAGCAGCCTTTACTACGAGCAGTACTTC | CASSLYYEQYF
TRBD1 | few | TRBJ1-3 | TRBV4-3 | TGCGCCAGCAGCTACTCACAGGGGGAAGGAAACACCATATATTTT | CASSYSQGEGNTIYF
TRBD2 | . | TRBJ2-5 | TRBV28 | TGTGCCAGCAGCTCCGGGACTAGCGGGGGTTTGGAGACCCAGTACTTC | CASSSGTSGGLETQYF
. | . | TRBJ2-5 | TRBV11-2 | TGTGCCAGCAGCTTAGCGGGATCCGGCGCGAGAAGCGAGACCCAGTACTTC | CASSLAGSGARSETQYF
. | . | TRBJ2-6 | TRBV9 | TGTGCCAGCACCTACTGGGGCTCTGGGGCCAACGTCCTGACTTTC | CASTYWGSGANVLTF
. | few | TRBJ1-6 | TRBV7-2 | TGTGCCAGCAGCCCTCAGTCCGAAAATTCACCCCTCCACTTT | CASSPQSENSPLHF
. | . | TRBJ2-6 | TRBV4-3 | TGCGCCAGCAGCCAGGAAGGAGCTGTCGCGGGGGCCAACGTCCTGACTTTC | CASSQEGAVAGANVLTF
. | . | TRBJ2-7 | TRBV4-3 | TGCGCCAGCAGCCAAGATTACCCCGGCCCCTACGAGCAGTACTTC | CASSQDYPGPYEQYF
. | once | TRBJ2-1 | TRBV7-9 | TGTGCCAGCAGCTATACTCCGTCAGGGAGTGAGCAGTTCTTC | CASSYTPSGSEQFF
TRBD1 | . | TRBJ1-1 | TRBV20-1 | TGCAGTGCTCACAGGGGGCTCCCGAGGAACACTGAAGCTTTCTTT | CSAHRGLPRNTEAFF
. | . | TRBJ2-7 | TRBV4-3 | TGCGCCAGCGGGCAATTCTCCTACAATGAGCAGTACTTC | CASGQFSYNEQYF
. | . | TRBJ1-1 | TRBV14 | TGTGCCAGCAGCCAAGGGTGGACGGCGGCTTTCTTT | CASSQGWTAAFF
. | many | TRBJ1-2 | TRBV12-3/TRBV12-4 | TGTGCCAGCAGTTTGCCGGGCCAGTATGGCTACACCTTC | CASSLPGQYGYTF
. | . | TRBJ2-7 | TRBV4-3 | TGCGCCAGCAGCCAAGCCAGAGACTCCTACGAGCAGTACTTC | CASSQARDSYEQYF
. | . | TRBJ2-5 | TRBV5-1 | TGCGCCAGCAGCTTGCCCCTTCTGGACAGTCAAGAGACCCAGTACTTC | CASSLPLLDSQETQYF
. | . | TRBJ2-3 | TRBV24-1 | TGTGCCACCCGGGAAAGGGCGACAGATACGCGGTATTTT | CATRERATDTRYF